The sequence of this TCR beta chain was determined in a study of blood T cell repertoires in COVID-19. Study information: Acute-phase and convalescent COVID-19 samples originated in the United States, Italy and Spain. From T cells, B-cell-depleted T cells, or PBMCs came the material, which was cDNA or gDNA.

This clone was observed a single time. Germline V gene data show CDR1 as SGHTA and CDR2 as FQGNSA. The CDR3 spans 17 residues. Trimming took 5 bases from V and 3 from J; bases not matched to a gene: 12. In the study's own analysis: Nucleated cell number was recorded as an estimate derived from reference gene primer amplification. The repertoire was sequenced with immunoSEQ multiplex PCR; TCRdb's copy has only in-frame clones and lacks some. Clone size and V and J calls were adopted from that table, with D and trimming inferred from the DNA. The table has some 280,000 clones, 85% seen once. Sequencing was carried out using peripheral blood. This sequence joins TRBV7-2 and TRBJ2-1; 8 nucleotides line up with TRBD1. The TCR originated in a woman in her fifties or sixties with active or convalescent COVID-19. The CDR3 loop reads CASSPPTGQANYNEQFF. Here the CDR3 DNA reads TGTGCCAGCAGCCCCCCAACGGGACAGGCAAACTACAATGAGCAGTTCTTC.